Listed below are T cell receptor beta chains from one sample, sequenced in a study of blood T cell repertoires in COVID-19. Clones were sequenced by immunoSEQ multiplex PCR, and TCRdb holds only the in-frame ones, with some missing. The profile shows about 240,000 clones, 75% to 85% of them singletons. The sequencing sample was made of peripheral blood. The receptors shown here come from a woman aged 80 or over with COVID-19, enrolled during active disease. The conserved cysteine and the conserved F or W are not part of the CDR3 here. The D gene is left open where the match is weak. Not every row has a clone size; where given, it reads once, few, many or a size class.

>TRBV3-1/TRBV3-2|TRBD1|.|13
ASSLGTGSPNEQF
>TRBV30|TRBD1|.|11
AWRRTGGVGYT
>TRBV5-6|TRBD1|.|12
ASSSGTVRSPQH
>TRBV21-1|.|.|16
ASSRTTAQPPRYNEQF
>TRBV7-2|TRBD2|once|15
ASSLDLAGGRRETQY
>TRBV7-9|TRBD2|few|13
ASSPPGAGGETQY
>TRBV5-1|.|.|15
ASSLGGQALGGNTIY
>TRBV2|.|.|12
ASSLRDMYYGYT
>TRBV4-2|TRBD2|few|12
ASSHSGGANEQF
>TRBV12-3/TRBV12-4|.|few|9
ASSFSYGYT
>TRBV7-2|TRBD2|.|15
ASSSLGTSGSQGEQF
>TRBV11-3|.|once|11
ASSRTGNTEAF
>TRBV5-5|.|.|15
ASSLDLGANRNYGYT
>TRBV5-1|TRBD2|once|14
ASSLVAGGTRGEQF
>TRBV19|TRBD2|.|13
ASTRTSAIAYEQY
>TRBV6-6|.|.|9
ATTSSETQY